This TCR beta chain was sequenced in a study of control samples from healthy donors and cancer patients. This clone occurred once. TCRdb's copy holds only in-frame clones and misses some; the assay was immunoSEQ multiplex PCR. The data show about 14,000 clones, with around 77% seen just once and approximately 17% held by the top ten. Trimming took 5 bases from V and 6 from J; bases not matched to a gene: 12. CDR3 size: 16 residues. Germline V gene data show CDR1 as MDHEN and CDR2 as SYDVKM. Sequencing was carried out using formalin-fixed, paraffin-embedded tissue. The chain is built from TRBV28 and TRBJ2-1; 8 bases are a match to TRBD2. The sequence came from a female donor with lung cancer. The DNA of the CDR3 is TGTGCCAGCAGTCCCACGAGGGTAGCGGGGCGCAATGAGCAGTTCTTC. Translating gives CASSPTRVAGRNEQFF.